This T cell receptor (beta chain) was sequenced for a study of blood T cell repertoires in COVID-19. Background on the study: Specimens from acute and convalescent COVID-19 originated in the United States, Italy and Spain. In each case, the material was cDNA or gDNA derived from T cells, B-cell-depleted T cells, or PBMCs.

CDR1 is MDHEN and CDR2 is SYDVKM in the germline V gene. The V end was cut by 4 bases, the J end by 9 bases, with 12 bases between. CDR3 size: 12 residues. In the original analysis: Reference gene primer amplification gave nucleated cell count estimates. Clones were read by immunoSEQ multiplex PCR, and TCRdb kept only the in-frame ones, dropping some. That table furnishes V, J and clone size, whereas the DNA furnished D and trimming. In the table there are some 190,000 clones, approximately 85% of which are singletons. Sequencing was carried out using peripheral blood. The receptor was isolated from a man aged 55 to 69 with acute or convalescent COVID-19. The V gene is TRBV28, the J gene TRBJ1-1, with D maybe TRBD1 (5 bases). In DNA form, the CDR3 reads TGTGCCAGCAGTTCCGGGGGGGTTCAAGCTTTCTTT. It encodes CASSSGGVQAFF.